What follows describes a single TCR beta chain. No antigen is known for it. Repertoires were generated with immunoSEQ multiplex PCR, while TCRdb's copy carries only in-frame clones and drops some. The sample includes roughly 86,000 clones, 80% to 90% seen only once; the top ten take roughly 31%. CDR3 length equals 16 residues. The germline V gene encodes CDR1 MGHRA and CDR2 YSYEKL. V lost 0 bases and J 2 bases, leaving 8 bases between the germline ends. The sample is drawn from a study of T cell responses to AZD1222 COVID-19 vaccine. Findings and limits, study-wide: Distributed over spike, vaccine-associated CD4 TCRs predominated at 160-218 and 743-854. Close to half of all spike-specific TCRs reportedly target regions of the variants that are unmutated. Clonal diversity was possibly underestimated, and white British individuals and females predominated among donors.

This sequence originates from an adult in good health. The source material was peripheral blood, sampled on day 0 of AZD1222 vaccination. V is TRBV4-1 and J is TRBJ2-6, with no clear D. The CDR3 nucleotides read TGCGCCAGCAGCCAAGATTGGTCAGCTGGGGCCAACGTCCTGACTTTC. Translation: CASSQDWSAGANVLTF.